This record covers a single T cell receptor (beta chain). Participants were placed into cohorts based on the clinical history they reported. Recovery meant two consecutive negative NP/OP PCR tests, professional clearance, or resolved symptoms. These data are taken from a study of blood T cell repertoires in COVID-19. Original data processing: Reference gene primer amplification yielded estimated nucleated cell counts. The table came from immunoSEQ multiplex PCR; TCRdb's copy has only in-frame clones and leaves some out. That table supplies the V and J calls and clone size; D and trimming were determined from the DNA. Found here are over 250,000 clones, roughly 87% of them singletons; the top ten hold about 9.8%. The CDR3 is made up of 13 amino acids. Germline CDR1 SGHAT, CDR2 FQNNGV. V lost 0 bases and J lost 4, with 7 bases in between.

Sample: PBMCs or T cells enriched from blood (not recorded which). V gene TRBV11-2 combines with J gene TRBJ2-7, with D unclear. This clonotype originated in a woman aged 18-29 years who had recovered from COVID-19. The CDR3 reads CASSLDRYYEQYF. The DNA for the CDR3 is TGTGCCAGCAGCTTAGACAGGTATTACGAGCAGTACTTC.